The 5 T cell receptor beta chains in this list originate from one sample, sequenced in a study of CD8+CD57+ T cells in acquired aplastic anemia. Profiling that covered TCR beta VDJ and CDR3 relied on genomic DNA as its template. In TCRdb, the reads were re-called with MiXCR into one record per CDR3 protein. The sample has some 170,000 distinct CDR3 sequences, about 45% seen once. Selection for sequencing was limited to patients who had shown CD8+CD57+ cell expansion by flow cytometry. The sequenced sample consisted of sorted CD4+, CD8+, or CD8+CD57+ T cells (not recorded which) from PBMCs. The source of these receptors is a human donor with aplastic anemia.

The table lists this clonotype with many counts. The V and J genes are TRBV29-1 and TRBJ2-7, with a tentative D call TRBD1 (5 bases). Germline V gives CDR1 SQVTM, CDR2 ANQGSEA. Between the trimmed V and J ends, which lost 3 bases and 3 bases, there was a span of 9 bases. The CDR3 is 12 residues long. Here the CDR3 DNA reads TGCAGCGTTGAGGGGCAGAGCTACGAGCAGTACTTC. Its protein product is CSVEGQSYEQYF.

The genes are TRBV24-1 and TRBJ2-3, with 8 bases lining up with TRBD1. CDR1 and CDR2 from the germline V gene are KGHDR and SFDVKD. The V gene end was trimmed by 9 bases and the J gene end by 2 bases; junction bases not matched to a gene: 9. The CDR3 consists of 15 residues. Here the CDR3 reads CATAPDRDPTDTQYF. The CDR3 DNA follows: TGTGCCACCGCTCCGGACAGGGATCCCACAGATACGCAGTATTTT.

The chain links TRBV29-1 to TRBJ1-2; D remains ambiguous. Germline V gene sequence: CDR1 SQVTM, CDR2 ANQGSEA. Deletions cut 6 bases from V and 8 bases from J, with 13 bases between. The CDR3 loop spans 11 amino acids. The CDR3 DNA reads as TGCAGCGTCCCCGACATGGGCGGCTACACCTTC. Residues: CSVPDMGGYTF.

The J gene is TRBJ2-2, the V gene TRBV6-5; TRBD2 aligns across 8 bases. After removal of 4 bases from V and 4 bases from J, the junction contained 8 bases not matched to a gene. CDR3 length: 16 amino acids. CDR1 and CDR2 from the germline V gene are MNHEY and SVGAGI. The DNA of the CDR3 is TGTGCCAGCAGTTTGACTAGCGTACCTCTCACCGGGGAGCTGTTTTTT. Its translation: CASSLTSVPLTGELFF.

The rearrangement links TRBV7-2 to TRBJ2-7; D gene unclear. The CDR3 has 14 residues. V lost 3 bases, J lost 4 bases, and 13 bases lay in between. Germline lookup yields CDR1 SGHTA and CDR2 FQGNSA. The CDR3 spells CASSFDMRWYEQYF. In nucleotides, the CDR3 is TGTGCCAGCAGCTTTGACATGAGGTGGTACGAGCAGTACTTC.